The 2 T cell receptor beta chains below were found in one sample sequenced in a study of T cells in Graves' hyperthyroidism and ophthalmopathy. The CDR3 regions of TCR beta were amplified from RNA transcripts. The primer set for the first-round RT-PCR of the TCR CDR3 was HTBI. From the multiplex PCR reads, TCRdb called clonotypes with MiXCR, one entry per CDR3 protein. This table holds fewer than 550,000 distinct CDR3 sequences, 15% to 19% found once. The sample was blood. These receptors all come from a woman under 30 with Graves' hyperthyroidism.

This clonotype was counted only a few times. The chain uses TRBV2 and TRBJ1-5, with D maybe TRBD1 (6 bases). V shed 4 bases and J shed 6 bases, with 10 bases lying between them. CDR3 length equals 13 residues. Per the germline V gene, CDR1 is SNHLY and CDR2 is FYNNEI. CDR3 sequence reads: CASSARGGQPQHF. The CDR3 region has the DNA TGTGCCAGCAGTGCCAGGGGTGGTCAGCCCCAGCATTTT.

This clonotype was seen only a few times. The chain combines TRBV7-2 with TRBJ2-6; the D is unclear. Per the germline V gene, CDR1 is SGHTA and CDR2 is FQGNSA. This CDR3 spans 15 amino acids. V was pared by 5 bases and J by 0 bases, with 8 bases between. The CDR3 sequence: CASSEQISGANVLTF. In nucleotides, the CDR3 is TGTGCCAGCAGCGAACAAATCTCTGGGGCCAACGTCCTGACTTTC.